The sequence of this T cell receptor beta chain was determined in a study of T cell responses to AZD1222 COVID-19 vaccine. Study findings and constraints: Among spike-specific TCRs, nearly half reportedly target unmutated variant regions. Possibly, clonal diversity was underestimated; donors were largely white British and included more females. With dominance at 160-218 and 743-854, vaccine-associated CD4 TCRs spanned spike. Two doses of AZD1222 preceded a rise in Spike-specific TCR breadth and depth.

Using immunoSEQ multiplex PCR, the repertoire was profiled, and TCRdb retains in-frame clones only, with some absent. The sample yields around 120,000 clones, about 85% seen once. This CDR3 has 14 amino acids. Per the germline V gene, CDR1 is LNHDA and CDR2 is SQIVND (reference sequence). V gave up 5 bases and J gave up 8 bases; unmatched junction bases: 7. About this clone itself: The antigen is not known.

The chain links TRBV19 to TRBJ2-1; TRBD1 aligns across 9 bases. Sequenced here: peripheral blood, sampled 28 days after the second AZD1222 dose. The sequence came from an adult who received the AZD1222 COVID-19 vaccine. CDR3 DNA: TGTGCCAGTAGTGAGGGACAGGGTTTCTATGAGCAGTTCTTC. Encoded protein: CASSEGQGFYEQFF.